The 25 T cell receptor beta chains below all came from one sample that was sequenced in a study of T-cell memory formation after mild COVID-19. TCRdb itself ran the 5' RACE reads through MiXCR, one entry per CDR3 protein. The sample lists approximately 150,000 distinct CDR3 sequences; 5.5% to 7% were seen once. Sequenced material: PBMCs or a T cell subset sorted from them (not recorded which). The origin of the receptors is an adult woman who had mild COVID-19 (a few samples of this study predate the infection). Cell type and time point are not known.

This clonotype was counted only a few times. The V call is TRBV5-5, the J call TRBJ1-5; no definite D call. V lost 4 bases to trimming and J lost 4 bases, with 21 bases between them. The CDR3 totals 17 residues. Germline CDR1 is SGHKS and CDR2 is YYEKEE (reference sequence). In nucleotides, the CDR3 is TGTGCCAGCAGCCCCCATATCCTTAGTAGAAGTAATCAGCCCCAGCATTTT. It specifies CASSPHILSRSNQPQHF. Full variable domain (outside the CDR3, taken from reference TRBV5-5 and TRBJ1-5): DAGVTQSPTHLIKTRGQQVTLRCSPISGHKSVSWYQQVLGQGPQFIFQYYEKEERGRGNFPDRFSARQFPNYSSELNVNALLLGDSALYLCASSPHILSRSNQPQHFGDGTRLSIL.

The chain couples TRBV3-1 to TRBJ2-3, with 10 bases aligning to TRBD2. The V gene end was trimmed by 1 base and the J gene end by 5 bases; junction bases not matched to a gene: 0. The CDR3 covers 14 residues. Germline V gene sequence: CDR1 LGHDT, CDR2 YNNKEL (reference sequence). Here the CDR3 DNA reads TGTGCCAGCAGCCAAGTAGCGGGGGGAGATACGCAGTATTTT. It translates to CASSQVAGGDTQYF.

This clonotype was observed a few times. This chain links TRBV4-3 with TRBJ1-3; D is undetermined. V lost 0 bases and J lost 0, with 9 bases in between. This CDR3 is 16 amino acids long. Germline loops: CDR1 LGHNA, CDR2 YSLEER. The CDR3 DNA reads TGCGCCAGCAGCCAAGACCTGGGGTTCTCTGGAAACACCATATATTTT. It is translated as CASSQDLGFSGNTIYF.

This sequence joins TRBV12-3 or TRBV12-4 and TRBJ1-2, with 10 bases fitting TRBD1. The CDR3 totals 21 residues. V lost 5 bases to trimming and J lost 1 base; unmatched junction nucleotides: 22. CDR3 bases: TGTGCCAGCAGTGGAACGAAAACGGGACAGGGGATTCGGGAGTATAACTATGGCTACACCTTC. Its protein product is CASSGTKTGQGIREYNYGYTF.

This clonotype occurred a few times. The V call is TRBV5-1, the J call TRBJ2-1; 8 bases line up with TRBD2. V was clipped by 6 bases and J by 9 bases; unmatched bases: 8. The germline CDR1 and CDR2 sequences are SGHRS and YFSETQ. The CDR3 has 13 residues. As DNA, the CDR3 is TGCGCCAGCACCCCCCGGGGGGGTGCTGAGCAGTTCTTC. Protein: CASTPRGGAEQFF.

This clonotype was observed many times. The rearrangement links TRBV30 to TRBJ2-1, with TRBD2 identical over 16 bases. The CDR3 spans 18 residues. J lost 2 bases, V lost 4 bases, and 8 bases had no gene match. Germline loops: CDR1 GTSNPN, CDR2 SVGIG (reference sequence). CDR3 sequence (DNA): TGTGCCTGGAAGGCAGGGACTAGCGGGAGGGCCGCCTACAATGAGCAGTTCTTC. Translating it yields CAWKAGTSGRAAYNEQFF. Full variable domain (outside the CDR3, taken from reference TRBV30 and TRBJ2-1): SQTIHQWPATLVQPVGSPLSLECTVEGTSNPNLYWYRQAAGRGLQLLFYSVGIGQISSEVPQNLSASRPQDRQFILSSKKLLLSDSGFYLCAWKAGTSGRAAYNEQFFGPGTRLTVL.

The rearrangement uses TRBV20-1 and TRBJ2-7; TRBD2 agrees at 8 bases. The junction had 11 bases not matched to a gene; V was cut back by 5 bases and J by 2 bases. Germline-derived CDR1 and CDR2 are DFQATT and SNEGSKA (reference sequence). The CDR3 spans 15 residues. The CDR3 region has the DNA TGCAGTGCTGGGGGATACGGGGGGGGCACCTACGAGCAGTACTTC. It encodes CSAGGYGGGTYEQYF.

The V and J genes are TRBV2 and TRBJ2-2; D not resolved. The germline V and J ends were trimmed by 10 bases and 6 bases, with 12 bases remaining between them. The CDR3 runs to 12 residues. Germline assignment: CDR1 SNHLY and CDR2 FYNNEI. The CDR3 DNA sequence: TGTGCCATAGCACTGCGAGCCGGGGAGCTGTTTTTT. This encodes CAIALRAGELFF.

This clonotype has just a few counts. This chain links TRBV5-6 with TRBJ2-1; D might be TRBD1 (6 bases). Germline assignment: CDR1 SGHDT and CDR2 YYEEEE. CDR3 length: 14 residues. Between the trimmed V and J ends, which lost 4 bases and 16 bases, there was a span of 24 bases. CDR3 nucleotide sequence: TGTGCCAGCAGCCCGGGCCCCTTGGTGGGGGCTCCCTTCTTC. It translates to CASSPGPLVGAPFF.

This clonotype has just a few counts. The chain carries TRBV12-3 or TRBV12-4 and TRBJ1-2; 10 nucleotides agree with TRBD1. After removal of 7 bases from V and 3 bases from J, the junction contained 5 bases not matched to a gene. The CDR3 runs 14 residues. The CDR3 region is CASTTGQGDYGYTF. The CDR3, as DNA: TGTGCCAGCACCACTGGACAGGGGGACTATGGCTACACCTTC.

The chain couples TRBV5-1 to TRBJ1-4; D perhaps matches TRBD1 (5 bases). Trimming cost V 5 bases and J 3 bases, with 14 bases left between them. The CDR3 has 15 amino acids. CDR1 and CDR2 from the germline V gene are SGHRS and YFSETQ. This CDR3 is CASSDTGAPNEKLFF. CDR3 DNA: TGCGCCAGCAGTGATACCGGGGCCCCTAATGAAAAACTGTTTTTT.

This clonotype was found a few times. J is TRBJ2-1 and V is TRBV5-1, with 7 nucleotides matching TRBD1. The V segment lost 4 bases and the J segment 5 bases; nucleotides outside the gene matches: 6. Looked up from germline, CDR1 is SGHRS and CDR2 is YFSETQ. The CDR3 runs to 14 residues. In DNA, the CDR3 is TGCGCCAGCAGCGAGACAGGGATACACAATGAGCAGTTCTTC. This translates into CASSETGIHNEQFF.

This clonotype came up a few times. The chain recombines TRBV23-1 with TRBJ2-5, with D perhaps being TRBD1 or TRBD2 (5 bases each). TRBV23-1 is known as an ORF, though its function is uncertain. With 4 bases removed from V and 1 base from J, the gap between germline ends came to 13 bases. CDR3 length equals 15 residues. CDR3 DNA: TGCGCCAGCAGTCGAAGACGGGACCTCCAAGAGACCCAGTACTTC. Protein product: CASSRRRDLQETQYF.

This clonotype was detected only a few times. This chain connects TRBV14 to TRBJ1-6; possible D gene TRBD1, 6 bases. V gave up 1 base and J gave up 6 bases, with 13 bases separating them. The CDR3 extends over 16 amino acids. Germline V gene sequence: CDR1 SGHDN, CDR2 FVKESK. CDR3: CASSQGLQGTNSPLHF. CDR3 DNA sequence: TGTGCCAGCAGCCAAGGGCTCCAGGGGACTAATTCACCCCTCCACTTT.

The chain links TRBV29-1 to TRBJ1-1, with a tentative D call TRBD1 (5 bases). Germline assignment: CDR1 SQVTM and CDR2 ANQGSEA. Trimming removed 1 base at V and 3 bases at J, with 12 bases between. The CDR3 runs to 14 residues. In DNA form, the CDR3 reads TGCAGCGTTGAAGTAAGGGGAAATTACACTGAAGCTTTCTTT. It codes for CSVEVRGNYTEAFF.

This clonotype was recorded at least ten times. The V gene is TRBV5-1, the J gene TRBJ2-1, with TRBD2 identical over 8 bases. CDR1 is SGHRS, CDR2 YFSETQ, per germline. The V and J ends lost 7 bases and 7 bases, in that order; junction bases with no gene match: 10. The CDR3 length is 14 residues. The CDR3 protein is CASSLTSAGNEQFF. CDR3 DNA: TGCGCCAGCTCCTTGACTAGCGCTGGTAATGAGCAGTTCTTC.

This clonotype was counted ten times or more. The chain joins TRBV1 to TRBJ2-5; TRBD1 reflects the table's D call only, with no check against the DNA. TRBV1 is flagged as a pseudogene. This CDR3 is built from 14 residues. CDR3 protein: CTSVSTGREETQYF. For the CDR3, the DNA is TGCACCAGCGTCTCGACGGGGCGAGAGGAGACCCAGTACTTC.

This clonotype has only a few counts. The chain uses TRBV5-1 and TRBJ2-5, with TRBD2 as a possible D gene (6 bases). V was cut by 0 bases and J by 5 bases, with 11 bases left in between. The germline V gene has CDR1 SGHRS and CDR2 YFSETQ. This CDR3 region has 14 residues. CDR3 region: CASSLGGGGETQYF. The CDR3 nucleotides read TGCGCCAGCAGCTTGGGAGGTGGAGGGGAGACCCAGTACTTC. Together with reference TRBV5-1 and TRBJ2-5, the CDR3 gives the full variable domain: KAGVTQTPRYLIKTRGQQVTLSCSPISGHRSVSWYQQTPGQGLQFLFEYFSETQRNKGNFPGRFSGRQFSNSRSEMNVSTLELGDSALYLCASSLGGGGETQYFGPGTRLLVL.

This clonotype was counted many times. The chain recombines TRBV29-1 with TRBJ2-7, with 12 nucleotides matching TRBD2. Trimming at V came to 6 bases and at J to 4 bases, leaving 10 bases not matched to a gene. This CDR3 comprises 15 residues. Per germline, CDR1 SQVTM and CDR2 ANQGSEA. The CDR3 DNA reads TGCAGCGTCTCTTCCAAACTAGCGGGAGGATACGAGCAGTACTTC. This encodes CSVSSKLAGGYEQYF.

This clonotype was picked up a small number of times. V and J are TRBV7-6 and TRBJ2-1; D is uncertain. This CDR3 has 13 residues. Germline CDR1 is SGHVS and CDR2 is FNYEAQ. V was clipped by 0 bases and J by 6 bases, with 6 bases between them. CDR3 loop: CASSLALANEQFF. CDR3 nucleotide sequence: TGTGCCAGCAGCTTAGCGTTGGCCAATGAGCAGTTCTTC. The full variable domain, completed using reference TRBV7-6 and TRBJ2-1, is GAGVSQSPRYKVTKRGQDVALRCDPISGHVSLYWYRQALGQGPEFLTYFNYEAQQDKSGLPNDRFSAERPEGSISTLTIQRTEQRDSAMYRCASSLALANEQFFGPGTRLTVL.

The gene calls are TRBV4-1 and TRBJ2-7; D possibly corresponds to TRBD1 (6 bases). V was clipped by 4 bases and J by 7 bases, with 11 bases between them. The CDR3 is 12 amino acids. Germline CDR1 and CDR2: MGHRA and YSYEKL. CDR3 sequence: CASSPRTDEQYF. In nucleotides, the CDR3 is TGCGCCAGCAGCCCTCGGACAGATGAGCAGTACTTC.

This clonotype was seen only a few times. The chain joins TRBV5-1 to TRBJ1-1, with TRBD1 matching over 7 bases. CDR3 size: 15 residues. V trimming: 5 bases; J trimming: 3 bases; junction bases outside the gene matches: 10. The germline V gene encodes CDR1 SGHRS and CDR2 YFSETQ. The CDR3 region is CASRSGGELDTEAFF. The CDR3 DNA is TGCGCCAGCAGATCAGGGGGTGAATTGGACACTGAAGCTTTCTTT.

V and J are TRBV5-6 and TRBJ2-3; D may be TRBD2 (6 bases). CDR1 is SGHDT and CDR2 is YYEEEE in the germline V gene. V dropped 2 bases and J dropped 1 base, with 8 bases sitting between them. This CDR3 has 14 amino acids. The CDR3 DNA is TGTGCCAGCAGCTTTAAGCGGGGCACAGATACGCAGTATTTT. This sequence encodes CASSFKRGTDTQYF.

Ten or more counts support this clonotype. The rearrangement uses TRBV5-1 and TRBJ2-3; weak D call: TRBD1 (7 bases). With 6 bases removed from V and 2 bases from J, the gap between germline ends came to 13 bases. Looked up from germline, CDR1 is SGHRS and CDR2 is YFSETQ. The CDR3 consists of 14 residues. CDR3 nucleotides: TGCGCCAGCACCCAGGGGGGCCCCACAGATACGCAGTATTTT. It yields the protein CASTQGGPTDTQYF.

This clonotype was observed a handful of times. This sequence joins TRBV15 and TRBJ1-2; D perhaps matches TRBD1 (6 bases). V lost 9 bases, J lost 2 bases, and 7 bases lay in between. Looked up from germline, CDR1 is LNHNV and CDR2 is YYDKDF (reference sequence). This CDR3 has 11 residues. Here the CDR3 reads CATGGNYGYTF. In DNA, the CDR3 is TGTGCCACAGGGGGGAACTATGGCTACACCTTC. The whole variable domain, filled in from reference TRBV15 and TRBJ1-2, reads DAMVIQNPRYQVTQFGKPVTLSCSQTLNHNVMYWYQQKSSQAPKLLFHYYDKDFNNEADTPDNFQSRRPNTSFCFLDIRSPGLGDTAMYLCATGGNYGYTFGSGTRLTVV.